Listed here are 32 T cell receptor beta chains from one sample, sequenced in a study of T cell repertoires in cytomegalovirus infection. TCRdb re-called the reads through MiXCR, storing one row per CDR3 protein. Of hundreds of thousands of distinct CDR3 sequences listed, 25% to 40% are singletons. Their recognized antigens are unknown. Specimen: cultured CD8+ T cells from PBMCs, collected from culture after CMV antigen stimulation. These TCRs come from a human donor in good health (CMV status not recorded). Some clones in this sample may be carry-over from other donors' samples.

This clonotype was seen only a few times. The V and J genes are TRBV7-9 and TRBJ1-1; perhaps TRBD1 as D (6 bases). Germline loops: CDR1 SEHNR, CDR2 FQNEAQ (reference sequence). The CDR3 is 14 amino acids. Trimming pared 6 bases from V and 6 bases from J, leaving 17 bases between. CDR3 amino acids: CASSWPQQGAEAFF. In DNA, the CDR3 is TGTGCCAGCAGTTGGCCTCAACAGGGCGCTGAAGCTTTCTTT.

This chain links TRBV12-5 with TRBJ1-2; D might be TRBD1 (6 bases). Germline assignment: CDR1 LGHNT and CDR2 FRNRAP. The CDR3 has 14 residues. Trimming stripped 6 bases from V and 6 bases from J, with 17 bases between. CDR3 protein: CASGFYRERDGYTF. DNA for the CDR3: TGTGCTAGTGGCTTTTACAGGGAGAGGGATGGCTACACCTTC.

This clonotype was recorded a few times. CDR3: CASKSGVYEAFF. The CDR3 DNA reads TGTGCCAGTAAATCAGGGGTCTACGAAGCTTTCTTT. The chain joins TRBV19 to TRBJ1-1, with TRBD1 as a possible D gene (6 bases). CDR3 length: 12 residues. V gave up 7 bases and J gave up 8 bases, with 14 bases separating them. Per germline, CDR1 LNHDA and CDR2 SQIVND (reference sequence).

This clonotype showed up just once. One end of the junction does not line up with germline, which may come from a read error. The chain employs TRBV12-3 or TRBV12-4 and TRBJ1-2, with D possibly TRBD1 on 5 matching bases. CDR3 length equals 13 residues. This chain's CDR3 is CASSPGHIYGYSF. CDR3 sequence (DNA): TGTGCCAGCAGCCCTGGACACATCTATGGCTACAGCTTC.

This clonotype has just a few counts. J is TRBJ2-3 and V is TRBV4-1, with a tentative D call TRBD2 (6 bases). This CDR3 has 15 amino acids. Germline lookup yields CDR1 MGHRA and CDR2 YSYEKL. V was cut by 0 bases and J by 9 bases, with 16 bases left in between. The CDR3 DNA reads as TGCGCCAGCAGCCAAGATCTGGGACTTGTCGGAACGCAGTATTTT. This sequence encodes CASSQDLGLVGTQYF.

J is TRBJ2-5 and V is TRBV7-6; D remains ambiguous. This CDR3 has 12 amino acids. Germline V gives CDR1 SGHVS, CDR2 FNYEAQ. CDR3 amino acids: CASQSPGETQYF. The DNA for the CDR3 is TGTGCTAGCCAAAGCCCAGGAGAGACCCAGTACTTC.

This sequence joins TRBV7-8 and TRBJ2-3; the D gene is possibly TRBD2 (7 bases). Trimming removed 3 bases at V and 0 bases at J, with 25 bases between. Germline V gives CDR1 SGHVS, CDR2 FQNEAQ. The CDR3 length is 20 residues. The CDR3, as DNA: TGTGCCAGCAGCTTCCCTAGGGTGTTTTGGGAGGGGGTTAGCACAGATACGCAGTATTTT. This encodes CASSFPRVFWEGVSTDTQYF.

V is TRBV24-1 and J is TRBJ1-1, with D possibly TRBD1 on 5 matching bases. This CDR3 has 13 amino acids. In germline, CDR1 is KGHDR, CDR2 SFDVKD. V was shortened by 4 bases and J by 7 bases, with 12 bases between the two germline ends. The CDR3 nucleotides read TGTGCCACCAGTGACCCGGGACGCCGTGAAGCTTTCTTT. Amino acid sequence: CATSDPGRREAFF.

For the CDR3, the DNA is TGTGCCAGCAGCTTAGGAGGCGAATGGAACACTGAAGCTTTCTTT. The encoded protein is CASSLGGEWNTEAFF. The chain combines TRBV7-6 with TRBJ1-1; unclear D gene. The CDR3 length is 15 residues. Trimming cost V 1 base and J 1 base, with 10 bases left between them. The germline V gene encodes CDR1 SGHVS and CDR2 FNYEAQ.

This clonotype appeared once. The CDR3 region is CSARAVNYNEQFF. CDR3 bases: TGCAGTGCTAGAGCTGTAAATTACAATGAGCAGTTCTTC. The gene calls are TRBV20-1 and TRBJ2-1; D is unclear. In germline, CDR1 is DFQATT, CDR2 SNEGSKA (reference sequence). The CDR3 has 13 amino acids. V was shortened by 1 base and J by 4 bases, with 8 bases between the two germline ends.

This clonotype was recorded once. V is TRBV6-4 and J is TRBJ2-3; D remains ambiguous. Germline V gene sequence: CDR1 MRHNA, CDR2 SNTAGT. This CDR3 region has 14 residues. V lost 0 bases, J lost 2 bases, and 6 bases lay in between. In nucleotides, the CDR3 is TGTGCCAGCAGTGACTCGCCAGCCACAGATACGCAGTATTTT. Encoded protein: CASSDSPATDTQYF.

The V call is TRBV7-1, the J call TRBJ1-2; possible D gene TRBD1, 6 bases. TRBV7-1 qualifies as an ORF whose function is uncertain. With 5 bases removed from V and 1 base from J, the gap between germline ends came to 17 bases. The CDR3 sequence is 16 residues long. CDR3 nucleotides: TGTGCCAGCAGCCCCACGGACAGACTGATTAACTATGGCTACACCTTC. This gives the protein CASSPTDRLINYGYTF.

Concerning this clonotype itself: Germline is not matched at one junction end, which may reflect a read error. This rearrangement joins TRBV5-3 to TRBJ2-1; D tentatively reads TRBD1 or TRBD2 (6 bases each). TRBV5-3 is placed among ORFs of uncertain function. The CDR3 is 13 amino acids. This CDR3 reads CASSLEGGTEQFF. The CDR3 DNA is TGTGCCAGCAGCTTGGAGGGGGGCACCGAGCAGTTCTTC.

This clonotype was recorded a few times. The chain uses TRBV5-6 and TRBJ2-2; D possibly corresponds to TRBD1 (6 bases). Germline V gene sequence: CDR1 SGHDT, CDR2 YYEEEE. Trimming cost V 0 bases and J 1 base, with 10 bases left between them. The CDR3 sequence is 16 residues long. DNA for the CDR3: TGTGCCAGCAGCTTGGTCGAGACAGGGAACACCGGGGAGCTGTTTTTT. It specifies CASSLVETGNTGELFF.

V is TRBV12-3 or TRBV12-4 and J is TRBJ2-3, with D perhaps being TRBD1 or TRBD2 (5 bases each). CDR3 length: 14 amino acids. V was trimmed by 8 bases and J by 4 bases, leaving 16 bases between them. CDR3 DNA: TGTGCCAGCGGTCCAGGGACGCGGCCAGATACGCAGTATTTT. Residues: CASGPGTRPDTQYF.

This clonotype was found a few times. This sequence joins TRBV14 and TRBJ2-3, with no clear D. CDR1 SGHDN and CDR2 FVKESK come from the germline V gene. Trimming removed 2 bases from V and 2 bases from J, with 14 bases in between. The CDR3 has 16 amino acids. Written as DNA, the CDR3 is TGTGCCAGCAGCCAATGGCCCGAAACAGACACAGATACGCAGTATTTT. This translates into CASSQWPETDTDTQYF.

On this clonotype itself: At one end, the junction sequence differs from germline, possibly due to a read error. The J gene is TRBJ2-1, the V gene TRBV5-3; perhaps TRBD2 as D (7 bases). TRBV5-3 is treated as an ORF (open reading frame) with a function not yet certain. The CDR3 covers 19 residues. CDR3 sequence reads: CASSLGRWEGRGTRNEQFF. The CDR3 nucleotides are TGTGCCAGCAGCTTGGGCCGGTGGGAGGGGCGAGGGACACGCAATGAGCAGTTCTTC.

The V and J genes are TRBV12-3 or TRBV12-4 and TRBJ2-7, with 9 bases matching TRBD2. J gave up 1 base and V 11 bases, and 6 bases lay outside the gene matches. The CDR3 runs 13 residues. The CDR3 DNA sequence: TGTGCCGTCGGGACTAGCAAGTCCTACGAGCAGTACTTC. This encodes CAVGTSKSYEQYF.

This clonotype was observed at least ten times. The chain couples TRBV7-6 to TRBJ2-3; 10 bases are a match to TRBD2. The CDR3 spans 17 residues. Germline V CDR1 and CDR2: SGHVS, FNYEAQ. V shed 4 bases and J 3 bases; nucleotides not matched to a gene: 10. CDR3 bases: TGTGCCAGCAGCTCCCCGAGGGCTAGCGGGGGAACAGATACGCAGTATTTT. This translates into CASSSPRASGGTDTQYF.

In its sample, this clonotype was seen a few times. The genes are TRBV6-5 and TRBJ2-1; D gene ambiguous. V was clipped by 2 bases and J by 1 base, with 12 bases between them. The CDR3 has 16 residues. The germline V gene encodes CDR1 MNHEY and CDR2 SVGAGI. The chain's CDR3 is CASSYGIRGSYNEQFF. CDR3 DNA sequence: TGTGCCAGCAGTTACGGGATTAGAGGTTCCTACAATGAGCAGTTCTTC.

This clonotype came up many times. CDR3 coding DNA: TGTGCCAGCAGCTTAGTTCGGGGCACGAACACCGGGGAGCTGTTTTTT. Its protein product is CASSLVRGTNTGELFF. The rearrangement links TRBV7-8 to TRBJ2-2; D is perhaps TRBD1 or TRBD2 (5 bases each). V was shortened by 1 base and J by 0 bases, with 9 bases between the two germline ends. Per germline, CDR1 SGHVS and CDR2 FQNEAQ. This CDR3 has 16 amino acids.

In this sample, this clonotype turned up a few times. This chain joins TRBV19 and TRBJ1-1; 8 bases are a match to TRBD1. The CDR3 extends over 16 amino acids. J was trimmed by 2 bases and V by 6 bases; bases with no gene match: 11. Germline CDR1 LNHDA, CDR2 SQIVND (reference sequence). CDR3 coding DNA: TGTGCCAGTAGAAAGGACAGGGAGGTCCTCAACACTGAAGCTTTCTTT. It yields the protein CASRKDREVLNTEAFF.

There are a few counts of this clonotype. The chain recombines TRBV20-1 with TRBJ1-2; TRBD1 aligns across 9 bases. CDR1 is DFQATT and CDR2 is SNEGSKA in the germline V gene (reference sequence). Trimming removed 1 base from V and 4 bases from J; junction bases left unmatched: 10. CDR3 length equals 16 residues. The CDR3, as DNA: TGCAGTGCTAGAGCTTCCGGGACAGGGAATTCCTATGGCTACACCTTC. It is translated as CSARASGTGNSYGYTF.

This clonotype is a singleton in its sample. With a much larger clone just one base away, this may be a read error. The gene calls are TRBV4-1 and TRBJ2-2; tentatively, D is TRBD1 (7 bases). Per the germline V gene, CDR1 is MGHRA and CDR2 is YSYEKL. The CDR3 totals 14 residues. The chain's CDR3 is CASRDSANTGGLFF. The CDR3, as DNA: TGCGCCAGTAGGGACAGCGCGAACACCGGGGGGCTGTTTTTT.

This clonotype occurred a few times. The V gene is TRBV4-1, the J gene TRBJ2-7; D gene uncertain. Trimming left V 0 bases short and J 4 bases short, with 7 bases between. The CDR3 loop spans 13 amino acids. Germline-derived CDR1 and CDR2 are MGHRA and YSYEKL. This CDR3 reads CASSQDMTYEQYV. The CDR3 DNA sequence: TGCGCCAGCAGCCAAGACATGACGTACGAGCAGTACGTC.

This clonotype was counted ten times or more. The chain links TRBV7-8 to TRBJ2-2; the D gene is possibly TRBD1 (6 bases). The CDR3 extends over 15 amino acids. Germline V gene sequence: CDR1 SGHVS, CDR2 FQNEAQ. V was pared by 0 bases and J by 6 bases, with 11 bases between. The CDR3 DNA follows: TGTGCCAGCAGCTTAGCGTACAGGGACGCCGGGGAGCTGTTTTTT. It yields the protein CASSLAYRDAGELFF.

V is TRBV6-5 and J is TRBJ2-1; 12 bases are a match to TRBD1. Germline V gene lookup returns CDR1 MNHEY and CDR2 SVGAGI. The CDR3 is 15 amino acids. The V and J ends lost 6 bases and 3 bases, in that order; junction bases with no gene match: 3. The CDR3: CASRRDRGHYNEQFF. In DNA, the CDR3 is TGTGCCAGCAGACGGGACAGGGGGCACTACAATGAGCAGTTCTTC.

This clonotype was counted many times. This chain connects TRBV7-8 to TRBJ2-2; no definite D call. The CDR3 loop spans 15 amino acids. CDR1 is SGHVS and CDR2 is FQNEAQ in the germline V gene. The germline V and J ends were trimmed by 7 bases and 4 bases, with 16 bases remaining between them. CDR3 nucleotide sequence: TGTGCCAGCATGACTCGGCGGACGAGCACCGGGGAGCTGTTTTTT. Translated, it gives CASMTRRTSTGELFF.

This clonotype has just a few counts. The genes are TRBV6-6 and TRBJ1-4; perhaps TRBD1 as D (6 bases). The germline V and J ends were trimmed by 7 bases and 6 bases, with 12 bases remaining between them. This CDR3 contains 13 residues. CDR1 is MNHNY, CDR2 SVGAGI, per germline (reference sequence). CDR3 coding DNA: TGTGCCAGCAACCACAGGGTAGATGAAAAACTGTTTTTT. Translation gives CASNHRVDEKLFF.

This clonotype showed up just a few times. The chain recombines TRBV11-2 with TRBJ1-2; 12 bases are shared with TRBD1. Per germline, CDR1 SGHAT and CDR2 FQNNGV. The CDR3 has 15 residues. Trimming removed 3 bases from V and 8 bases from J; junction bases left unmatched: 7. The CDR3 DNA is TGTGCCAGCAGCTTTTGGGGGACAGGGGGCGGGGGCTACACCTTC. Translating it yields CASSFWGTGGGGYTF.

CDR3 sequence: CASKMDMNTEAFF. The CDR3 coding sequence is TGTGCCAGCAAGATGGACATGAACACTGAAGCTTTCTTT. This rearrangement joins TRBV7-9 to TRBJ1-1; D is possibly TRBD1 (5 bases). Germline values: CDR1 SEHNR, CDR2 FQNEAQ (reference sequence). This CDR3 region has 13 residues. V dropped 7 bases and J dropped 0 bases, with 9 bases sitting between them.

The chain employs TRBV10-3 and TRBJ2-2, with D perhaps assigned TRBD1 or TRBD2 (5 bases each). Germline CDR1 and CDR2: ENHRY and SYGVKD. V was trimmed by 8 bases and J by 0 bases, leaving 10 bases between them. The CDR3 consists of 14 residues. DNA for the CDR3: TGTGCCATCTCCACGGGGCCGAACACCGGGGAGCTGTTTTTT. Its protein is CAISTGPNTGELFF.